This section outlines one T cell receptor beta chain sequence together with its context. Its antigen is currently unknown. This sample is part of a study of T-cell reconstitution after alpha-beta-depleted transplantation in children. The V and J ends lost 2 bases and 3 bases, in that order; junction bases with no gene match: 4. There are 16 residues in the CDR3. The germline gives CDR1 SGHTA, CDR2 FQGNSA. Broader study findings: There were reportedly several hundred expanded graft clones from which alpha-beta T cells came about two months after transplant. T-cell numbers and diversity, one year after transplant, stemmed largely from T cells that were newly produced. High day-60 TCRbeta diversity in some patients came from surviving recipient T cells and thymic progenitors.

Unique molecular identifiers were incorporated when the TCRbeta library was constructed. Each CDR3 protein gets one entry after TCRdb re-called the PCR reads with MiXCR. The sample records more than 400,000 distinct CDR3 sequences, roughly 10% being singletons. This clonotype was sampled from a female patient aged 2-9 years who had a stem cell transplant for aplastic anemia, so the T cells may come from the graft donor. The rearrangement uses TRBV7-2 and TRBJ2-1; 10 bases line up with TRBD2. Source: PBMCs, mostly from graft donor cells, taken 180 days after TCRalphabeta/CD19-depleted stem cell transplant. CDR3 protein: CASSLMGLAHYNEQFF. The CDR3 region has the DNA TGTGCCAGCAGCTTAATGGGACTAGCGCACTACAATGAGCAGTTCTTC.